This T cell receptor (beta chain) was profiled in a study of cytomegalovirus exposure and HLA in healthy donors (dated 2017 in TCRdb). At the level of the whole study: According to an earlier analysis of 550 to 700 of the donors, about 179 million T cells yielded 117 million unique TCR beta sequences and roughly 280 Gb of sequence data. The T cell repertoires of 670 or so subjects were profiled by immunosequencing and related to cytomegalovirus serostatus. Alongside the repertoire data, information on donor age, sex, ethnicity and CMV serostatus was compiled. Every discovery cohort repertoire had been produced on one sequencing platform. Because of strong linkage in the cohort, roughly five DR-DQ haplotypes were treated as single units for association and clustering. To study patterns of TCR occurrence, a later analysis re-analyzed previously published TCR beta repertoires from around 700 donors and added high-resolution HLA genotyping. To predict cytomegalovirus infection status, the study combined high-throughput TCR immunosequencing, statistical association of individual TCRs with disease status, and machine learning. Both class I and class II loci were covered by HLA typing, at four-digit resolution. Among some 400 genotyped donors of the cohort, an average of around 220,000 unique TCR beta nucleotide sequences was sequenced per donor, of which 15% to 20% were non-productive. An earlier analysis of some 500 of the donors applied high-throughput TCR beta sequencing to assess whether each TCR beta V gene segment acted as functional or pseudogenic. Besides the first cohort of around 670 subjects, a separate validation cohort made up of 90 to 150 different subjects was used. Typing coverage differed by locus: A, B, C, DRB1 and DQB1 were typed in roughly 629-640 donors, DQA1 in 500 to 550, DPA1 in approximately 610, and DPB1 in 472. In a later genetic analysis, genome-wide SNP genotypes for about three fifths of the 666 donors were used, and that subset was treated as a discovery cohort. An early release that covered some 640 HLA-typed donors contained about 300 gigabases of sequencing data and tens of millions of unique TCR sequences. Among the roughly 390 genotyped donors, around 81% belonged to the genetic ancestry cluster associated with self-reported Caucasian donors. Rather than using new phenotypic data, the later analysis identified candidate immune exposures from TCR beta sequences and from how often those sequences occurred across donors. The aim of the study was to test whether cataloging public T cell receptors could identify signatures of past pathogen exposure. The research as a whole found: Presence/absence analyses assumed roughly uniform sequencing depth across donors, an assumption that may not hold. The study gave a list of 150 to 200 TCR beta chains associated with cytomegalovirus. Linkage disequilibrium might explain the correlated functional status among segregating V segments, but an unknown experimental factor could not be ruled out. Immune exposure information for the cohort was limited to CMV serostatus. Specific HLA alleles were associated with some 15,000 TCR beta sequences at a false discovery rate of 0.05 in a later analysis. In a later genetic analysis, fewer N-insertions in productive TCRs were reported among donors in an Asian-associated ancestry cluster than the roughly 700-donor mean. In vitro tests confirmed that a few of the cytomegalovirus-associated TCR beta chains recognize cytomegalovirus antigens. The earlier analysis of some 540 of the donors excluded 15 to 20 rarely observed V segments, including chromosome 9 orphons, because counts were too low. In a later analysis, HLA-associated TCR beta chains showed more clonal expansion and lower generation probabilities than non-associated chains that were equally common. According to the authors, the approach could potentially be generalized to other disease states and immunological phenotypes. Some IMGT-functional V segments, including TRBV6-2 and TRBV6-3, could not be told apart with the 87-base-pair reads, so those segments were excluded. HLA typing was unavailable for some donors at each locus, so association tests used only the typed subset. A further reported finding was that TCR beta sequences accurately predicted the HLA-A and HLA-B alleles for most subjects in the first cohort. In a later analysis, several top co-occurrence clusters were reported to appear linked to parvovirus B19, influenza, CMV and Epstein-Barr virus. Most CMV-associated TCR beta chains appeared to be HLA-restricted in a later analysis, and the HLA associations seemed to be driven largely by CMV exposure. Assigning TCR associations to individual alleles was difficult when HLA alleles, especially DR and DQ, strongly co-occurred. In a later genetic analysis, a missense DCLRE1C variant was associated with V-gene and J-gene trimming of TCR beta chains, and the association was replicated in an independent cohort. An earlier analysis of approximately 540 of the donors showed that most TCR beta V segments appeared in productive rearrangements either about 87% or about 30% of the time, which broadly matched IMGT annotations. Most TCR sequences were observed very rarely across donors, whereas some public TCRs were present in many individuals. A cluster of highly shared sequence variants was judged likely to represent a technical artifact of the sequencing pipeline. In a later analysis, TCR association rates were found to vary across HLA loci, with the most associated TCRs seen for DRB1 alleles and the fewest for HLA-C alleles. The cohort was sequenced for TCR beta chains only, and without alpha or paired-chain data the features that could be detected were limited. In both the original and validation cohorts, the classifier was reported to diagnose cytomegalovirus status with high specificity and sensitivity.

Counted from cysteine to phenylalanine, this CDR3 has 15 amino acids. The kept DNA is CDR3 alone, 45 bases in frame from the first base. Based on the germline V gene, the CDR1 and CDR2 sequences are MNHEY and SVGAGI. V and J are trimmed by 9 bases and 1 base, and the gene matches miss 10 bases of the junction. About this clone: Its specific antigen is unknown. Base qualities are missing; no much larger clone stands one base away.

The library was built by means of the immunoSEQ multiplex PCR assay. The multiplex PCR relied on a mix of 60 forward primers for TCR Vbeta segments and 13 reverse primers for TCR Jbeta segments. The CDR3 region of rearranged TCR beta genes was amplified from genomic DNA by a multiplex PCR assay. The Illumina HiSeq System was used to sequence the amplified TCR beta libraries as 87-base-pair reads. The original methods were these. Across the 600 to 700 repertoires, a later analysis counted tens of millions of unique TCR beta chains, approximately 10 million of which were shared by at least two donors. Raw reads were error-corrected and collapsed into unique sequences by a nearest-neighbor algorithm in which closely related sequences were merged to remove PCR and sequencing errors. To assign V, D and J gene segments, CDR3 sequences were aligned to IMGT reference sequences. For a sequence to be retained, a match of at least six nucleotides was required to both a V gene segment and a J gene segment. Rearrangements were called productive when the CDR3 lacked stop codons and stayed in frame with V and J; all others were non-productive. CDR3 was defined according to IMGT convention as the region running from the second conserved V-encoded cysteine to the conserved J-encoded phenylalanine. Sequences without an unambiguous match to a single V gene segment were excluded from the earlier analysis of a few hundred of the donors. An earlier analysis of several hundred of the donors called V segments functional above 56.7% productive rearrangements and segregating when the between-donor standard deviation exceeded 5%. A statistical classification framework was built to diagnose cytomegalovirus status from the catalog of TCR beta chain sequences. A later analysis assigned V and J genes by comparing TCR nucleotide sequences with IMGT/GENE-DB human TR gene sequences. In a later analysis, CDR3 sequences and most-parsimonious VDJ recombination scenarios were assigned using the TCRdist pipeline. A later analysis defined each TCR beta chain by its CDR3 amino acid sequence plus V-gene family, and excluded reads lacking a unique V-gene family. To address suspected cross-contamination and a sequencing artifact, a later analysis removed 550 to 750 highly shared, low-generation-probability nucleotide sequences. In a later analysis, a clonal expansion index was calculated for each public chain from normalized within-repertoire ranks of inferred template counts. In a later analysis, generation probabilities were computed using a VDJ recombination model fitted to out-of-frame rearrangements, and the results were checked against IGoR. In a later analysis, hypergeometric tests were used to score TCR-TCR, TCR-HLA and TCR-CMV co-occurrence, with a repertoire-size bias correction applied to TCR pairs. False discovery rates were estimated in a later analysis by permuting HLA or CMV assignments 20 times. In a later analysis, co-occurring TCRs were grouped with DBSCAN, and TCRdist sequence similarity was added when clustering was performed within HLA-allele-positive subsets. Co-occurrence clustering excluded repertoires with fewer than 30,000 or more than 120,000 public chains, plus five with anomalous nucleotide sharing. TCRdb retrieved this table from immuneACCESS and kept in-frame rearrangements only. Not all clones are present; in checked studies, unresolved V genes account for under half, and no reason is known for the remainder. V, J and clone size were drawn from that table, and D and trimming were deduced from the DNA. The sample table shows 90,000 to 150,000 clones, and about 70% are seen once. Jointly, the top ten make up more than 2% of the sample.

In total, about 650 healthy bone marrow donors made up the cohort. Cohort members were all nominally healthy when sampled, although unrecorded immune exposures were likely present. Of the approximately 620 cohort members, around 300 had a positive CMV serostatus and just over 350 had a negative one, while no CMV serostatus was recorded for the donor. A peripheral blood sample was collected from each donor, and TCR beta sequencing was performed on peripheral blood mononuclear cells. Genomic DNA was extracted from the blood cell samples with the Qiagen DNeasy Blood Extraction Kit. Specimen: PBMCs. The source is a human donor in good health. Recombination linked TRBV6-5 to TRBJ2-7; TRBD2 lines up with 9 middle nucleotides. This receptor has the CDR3 CASTRRREGSYEQYF. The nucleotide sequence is TGTGCCAGTACCCGGCGGCGGGAGGGTTCCTACGAGCAGTACTTC.